This passage covers 13 T cell receptor beta chains from one sample sequenced in a study of blood T cell repertoires in COVID-19. The table came from immunoSEQ multiplex PCR; TCRdb's copy has only in-frame clones and leaves some out. This table has approximately 300,000 clones, roughly 90% appearing once. Input material: peripheral blood. These receptors came from a man aged 18-30 years who had recovered from COVID-19.

The chain recombines TRBV12-3 or TRBV12-4 with TRBJ1-1; the D gene is possibly TRBD1 (6 bases). This CDR3 has 13 residues. V dropped 5 bases and J dropped 5 bases, with 12 bases sitting between them. The CDR3 DNA sequence: TGTGCCAGCAGTCTGAGACAGGCTACTGAAGCTTTCTTT. Translated: CASSLRQATEAFF.

This clone was counted once. The rearrangement uses TRBV4-1 and TRBJ2-4; 14 bases are a match to TRBD2. V shed 0 bases and J 0 bases; nucleotides not matched to a gene: 7. CDR1 is MGHRA, CDR2 YSYEKL, per germline. The CDR3 has 20 residues. CDR3 in amino acids: CASSQDSRLAGGGAKNIQYF. The DNA for the CDR3 is TGCGCCAGCAGCCAAGATTCAAGACTAGCGGGAGGGGGAGCCAAAAACATTCAGTACTTC.

The chain recombines TRBV18 with TRBJ1-1, with no clear D. Per germline, CDR1 KGHSH and CDR2 LQKENI. The CDR3 covers 15 residues. Trimming shortened V by 3 bases and J by 4 bases, and 15 bases separated the two germline ends. The CDR3 loop reads CASSPSRNSGTEAFF. CDR3 in DNA: TGTGCCAGCTCACCCTCACGTAATTCGGGCACTGAAGCTTTCTTT.

The chain links TRBV9 to TRBJ2-1; TRBD1 might be the D (5 bases). The CDR3 is made up of 12 amino acids. Trimming stripped 0 bases from V and 9 bases from J, with 7 bases between. Germline values: CDR1 SGDLS, CDR2 YYNGEE. The CDR3 is CASSVGGSEQFF. DNA of the CDR3: TGTGCCAGCAGCGTAGGGGGCAGTGAGCAGTTCTTC.

This clone has just one count. The genes are TRBV5-8 and TRBJ2-5, with a tentative D call TRBD2 (5 bases). The V end was cut by 2 bases, the J end by 4 bases, with 15 bases between. CDR3 length equals 15 residues. CDR1 is SGHTS and CDR2 is YDEGEE in the germline V gene. The CDR3 DNA follows: TGTGCCAGCAGCTTTACCGGACTCGCACCAGAGACCCAGTACTTC. Encoded protein: CASSFTGLAPETQYF.

The CDR3 region has the DNA TGTGCCAGCAGCCCCCTTCTTTCCCCAGATACGCAGTATTTT. This encodes CASSPLLSPDTQYF. The gene calls are TRBV3-1 (or the pseudogene TRBV3-2) and TRBJ2-3, with D uncertain. Trimming cost V 4 bases and J 4 bases, with 12 bases left between them. CDR3 length: 14 residues. Germline V gene lookup returns CDR1 LGHDT and CDR2 YNNKEL (reference sequence).

The chain joins TRBV5-8 to TRBJ1-1; tentative D call: TRBD1 (5 bases). Between the trimmed V and J ends, which lost 5 bases and 1 base, there was a span of 12 bases. The length of the CDR3 is 14 residues. CDR1 is SGHTS and CDR2 is YDEGEE in the germline V gene. The CDR3 DNA sequence: TGTGCCAGCAGTACCCCCGACAGGAACACTGAAGCTTTCTTT. Protein sequence: CASSTPDRNTEAFF.

The CDR3 is CASSYGQLNYGYTF. The DNA of the CDR3 is TGTGCCAGCAGTTACGGGCAGCTTAACTATGGCTACACCTTC. The V gene is TRBV6-5, the J gene TRBJ1-2; D gene ambiguous. V gave up 2 bases and J gave up 1 base, with 8 bases separating them. Germline CDR1 reads MNHEY; CDR2 reads SVGAGI. This CDR3 has 14 residues.

This chain links TRBV7-9 with TRBJ2-1; TRBD2 agrees at 16 bases. CDR3 length: 18 amino acids. Germline assignment: CDR1 SEHNR and CDR2 FQNEAQ (reference sequence). Trimming at V came to 5 bases and at J to 4 bases, leaving 8 bases not matched to a gene. The CDR3: CASSPGTSGRVGYNEQFF. CDR3 sequence (DNA): TGTGCCAGCAGCCCAGGGACTAGCGGGAGGGTAGGGTACAATGAGCAGTTCTTC.

The V and J genes are TRBV7-8 and TRBJ1-1, with D tentatively TRBD1 (6 bases). Germline values: CDR1 SGHVS, CDR2 FQNEAQ. CDR3 length equals 14 residues. V dropped 1 base and J dropped 3 bases, with 9 bases sitting between them. In DNA form, the CDR3 reads TGTGCCAGCAGCTTAGATACAGGGTACACTGAAGCTTTCTTT. This sequence encodes CASSLDTGYTEAFF.

The rearrangement links TRBV12-3 or TRBV12-4 to TRBJ2-5; 8 bases are shared with TRBD2. The CDR3 covers 13 residues. J gave up 5 bases and V 6 bases, and 5 bases lay outside the gene matches. CDR3 sequence (DNA): TGTGCCAGCAGCGGGGGGGCCTCCGAGACCCAGTACTTC. Amino acids: CASSGGASETQYF.

The V gene is TRBV3-1 (or the pseudogene TRBV3-2), the J gene TRBJ1-4; 7 bases are shared with TRBD1. Germline V gives CDR1 LGHDT, CDR2 YNNKEL (reference sequence). This CDR3 comprises 16 residues. The junction had 3 bases not matched to a gene; V was cut back by 0 bases and J by 2 bases. The CDR3 spells CASSQDKGATNEKLFF. The CDR3 nucleotides are TGTGCCAGCAGCCAAGATAAGGGGGCCACTAATGAAAAACTGTTTTTT.

V gene TRBV15 combines with J gene TRBJ2-1, with 8 bases that match TRBD2. The CDR3 consists of 17 residues. Germline V lookup: CDR1 LNHNV, CDR2 YYDKDF (reference sequence). V shed 0 bases and J 7 bases; nucleotides not matched to a gene: 11. CDR3 nucleotide sequence: TGTGCCACCAGCAGAGATTTCGGGAGGGCTAGATGGAATGAGCAGTTCTTC. This sequence encodes CATSRDFGRARWNEQFF.